This T cell receptor (beta chain) was captured by sequencing in a study of identifying expanded T cells in peripheral blood (dated by TCRdb to between 2018 and 2021). Notes on the research overall: Separate aliquots of the same genomic DNA pool were sequenced to produce technical replicates, and four replicates were compared in pairs.

During the collection period, no immune events, such as infections, were documented for the healthy donors. Time-dependent variance in a beta-binomial model of T-cell clone differential abundance was calibrated using healthy-donor blood repertoires as a training cohort. The training cohort included about ten healthy donors, of whom 3 were female and 7 were male. The donors were between roughly 29 and 65 years old, with an average age of roughly 43 years. Obtained from a commercial supplier, whole blood was collected from each healthy donor at three time points set around 13 days apart. For immunosequencing, genomic DNA was extracted from unsorted whole blood. What the work shows at the level of the full study, not this receptor alone: Across all healthy donors, variance in clone template counts between approximately two-week samples was found to increase significantly with total template count. The authors expected that over much longer intervals, such as months to years, biological variance in healthy repertoires might increase even further. Approximately 1.2 differentially abundant clones were flagged by the binomial model between technical replicates, whereas about 16 and 19 were flagged over roughly two weeks and four weeks, respectively. Across all healthy-donor time intervals, the beta-binomial model significantly lowered both the number of clones called differentially abundant and the false-positive rate.

The immunoSEQ Assay, which relies on bias-controlled multiplex PCR amplification of genomic DNA, was used to profile TCRbeta CDR3 regions. The source study handled its data this way. To quantify the absolute abundance of each unique TCRbeta CDR3 region, the sequences were collapsed and filtered. Differential abundance was assessed using a binomial (Fisher-equivalent) model and a beta-binomial model in which time-dependent variance fitted from healthy donors was added. Clones with fewer than 5 combined templates were removed, and a clone was called differentially abundant if the clone's Benjamini-Hochberg FDR was below 0.01. Beta-binomial variance was modeled as a function of total template count across the two samples using the form v = (b*log(k)+a)^2. Not all clones reach the TCRdb copy of this immuneACCESS table, which keeps in-frame sequences only. Checked studies attribute under half of the gap to unresolved V genes and leave the rest unexplained. V and J calls and clone size are as listed in that table; D and trimming were resolved from the DNA. Within this sample are some 78,000 clones, with roughly 91% of them counted one time only. The top ten constitute about 20% of the sample.

For this clone: This clone's antigen is unknown. No much larger clonotype is one base removed from it; base qualities were not supplied.

This TCR was sampled from a person aged 18 to 69 in good health. Sequencing was performed on blood.

DNA sequence: TGCGCCAGCAGGTGGGGGCAGAACACCGGGGAGCTGTTTTTT. Translated, it reads CASRWGQNTGELFF. In this chain, TRBV5-1 is recombined with TRBJ2-2; the D gene is perhaps TRBD1, from 6 matching bases. The germline V gene sets CDR1 to SGHRS and CDR2 to YFSETQ. The CDR3 numbers 14 residues from cysteine through phenylalanine. Kept here is only the CDR3 DNA, which spans 42 bases and is read in frame from base 1. The junction shows trimming of 5 bases on V and 1 base on J, plus 9 bases between the germline ends.